The sequence of this T cell receptor (beta chain) was determined in a study of response to subunit inactivated influenza vaccine. TCRdb redid the calling of the RT-PCR reads with MiXCR, one entry per CDR3 protein. The repertoire consists of hundreds of thousands of distinct CDR3 sequences, with 15% to 18% occurring once and the leading ten covering around 10%. Details on this clonotype: Its matching antigen is unknown.

Germline-derived CDR1 and CDR2 are MDHEN and SYDVKM. The CDR3 has 15 residues. V lost 6 bases and J lost 4, with 15 bases in between. Study-wide results and limits: T cells newly recruited by each seasonal influenza vaccination are few, the authors suggested.

Source: PBMCs from blood, taken 11 to 12 days after vaccination. The TCR originated in a man aged 50 or older who received an inactivated influenza vaccine. The rearrangement links TRBV28 to TRBJ2-2, with D perhaps TRBD1 (6 bases). CDR3 protein: CASSFTGFSTGELFF. The CDR3, as DNA: TGTGCCAGCAGCTTTACAGGGTTTTCCACCGGGGAGCTGTTTTTT. The complete variable domain, with remaining parts taken from reference TRBV28 and TRBJ2-2, reads DVKVTQSSRYLVKRTGEKVFLECVQDMDHENMFWYRQDPGLGLRLIYFSYDVKMKEKGDIPEGYSVSREKKERFSLILESASTNQTSMYLCASSFTGFSTGELFFGEGSRLTVL.